This is a list of T cell receptor beta chains from one sample in a study of a mutant IDH1 vaccine in newly diagnosed glioma. No antigen has been assigned to these receptors. TCRdb's table, derived via immunoSEQ multiplex PCR, lists solely in-frame clones and lacks some. The sample has around 60,000 clones, about four fifths seen once. The material was PBMCs, obtained from a glioma patient whose treatment included an IDH1 peptide vaccine. The receptor source for this set is a woman aged 45-60 years with glioma. Both conserved end residues are trimmed from each CDR3.

V gene	CDR3 protein
TRBV19	ASSIWTDHYEQY
TRBV7-2	ASSSRRAVKLYEQY
TRBV30	AWINRGGVGTEAF
TRBV27	ASSLSSGGGYEQY
TRBV29-1	SVEGIRPSGGVYNEQF
TRBV29-1	SVEATENYEQY
TRBV5-6	ASSLGQLTLNTEAF
TRBV9	ASSVEGPTDTQY
TRBV7-2	ASSLVSSGGYEQY
TRBV19	ASSSGRERSNEQF
TRBV19	ASSSPRGGTGNQPQH
TRBV7-8	ASSLFGVGRTEAF
TRBV7-9	ASSLTSSYEQY
TRBV7-2	AIDANYGYT
TRBV2	ASTGGGNTGELF
TRBV28	ASSFPTSNYGYT
TRBV27	ASSLYGDQPQH
TRBV4-3	ASSQDKDVATEAF
TRBV7-3	ASSFGGVNTEAF
TRBV28	ASSFVPGTGDYGQY
TRBV5-1	ASSPVAGAAYNEQF
TRBV4-1	ASSQDSPLAGGPGETQY
TRBV7-9	ASSLRGPDNEQF
TRBV6-5	ASSYVLAGKNEQF
TRBV7-9	ASSRTVSEAF
TRBV6-1	ASSEGGPGEGYT
TRBV27	ASSFLSLGMNTEAF
TRBV2	ASSFDGGAYYEQY
TRBV5-4	ASSAPTSYEQY
TRBV7-2	ASSLGWRTGELF
TRBV4-3	ASSQDNAGPYEQY
TRBV9	ASSAGQSSNQPQH
TRBV30	AWRDQGSTGELF
TRBV7-8	ASLLIGSNTEAF
TRBV29-1	SVEAWDGYT
TRBV5-6	ASSFLAGGKSSYEQY
TRBV29-1	SVEWGAEDTGELF
TRBV9	ASSVGGNNYGYT
TRBV6-6	ASSYYPDQPQH
TRBV9	ASSVVSGRQETQY
TRBV14	ASSQGLTNEQF